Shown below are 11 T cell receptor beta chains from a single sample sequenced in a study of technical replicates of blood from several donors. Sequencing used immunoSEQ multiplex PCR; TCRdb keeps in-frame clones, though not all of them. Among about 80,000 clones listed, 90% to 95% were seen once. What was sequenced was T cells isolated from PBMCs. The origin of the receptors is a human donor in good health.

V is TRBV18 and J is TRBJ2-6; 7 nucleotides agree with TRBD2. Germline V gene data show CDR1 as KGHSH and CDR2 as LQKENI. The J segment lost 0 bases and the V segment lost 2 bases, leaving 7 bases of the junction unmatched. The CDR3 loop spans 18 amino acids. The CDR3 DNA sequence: TGTGCCAGCTCACCAACTCCGGGGGGTTCCTCTGGGGCCAACGTCCTGACTTTC. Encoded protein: CASSPTPGGSSGANVLTF.

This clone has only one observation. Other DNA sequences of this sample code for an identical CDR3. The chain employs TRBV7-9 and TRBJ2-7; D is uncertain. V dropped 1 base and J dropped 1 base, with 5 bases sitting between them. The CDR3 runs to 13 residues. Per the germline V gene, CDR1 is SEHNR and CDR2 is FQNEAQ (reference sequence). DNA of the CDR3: TGTGCCAGCAGCTTAGGACTGTCCTACGAGCAGTACTTC. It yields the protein CASSLGLSYEQYF. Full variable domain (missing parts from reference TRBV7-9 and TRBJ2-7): DTGVSQNPRHKITKRGQNVTFRCDPISEHNRLYWYRQTLGQGPEFLTYFQNEAQLEKSRLLSDRFSAERPKGSFSTLEIQRTEQGDSAMYLCASSLGLSYEQYFGPGTRLTVT.

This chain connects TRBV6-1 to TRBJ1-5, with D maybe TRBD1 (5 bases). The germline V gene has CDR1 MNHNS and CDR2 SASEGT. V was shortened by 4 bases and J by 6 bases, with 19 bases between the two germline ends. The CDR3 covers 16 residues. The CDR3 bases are TGTGCCAGCAGTGCAGGGTCGGGCAGGGCCGGTCAGCCCCAGCATTTT. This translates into CASSAGSGRAGQPQHF.

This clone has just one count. CDR3 loop: CASSLGGLAGGTYNEQFF. CDR3 nucleotides: TGTGCCAGCAGCCTTGGTGGACTAGCGGGAGGTACCTACAATGAGCAGTTCTTC. The chain has TRBV13 and TRBJ2-1, with 14 bases fitting TRBD2. Germline lookup yields CDR1 PRHDT and CDR2 FYEKMQ (reference sequence). Unmatched junction bases numbered 8, after V lost 5 bases and J lost 2 bases. The CDR3 is made up of 18 amino acids.

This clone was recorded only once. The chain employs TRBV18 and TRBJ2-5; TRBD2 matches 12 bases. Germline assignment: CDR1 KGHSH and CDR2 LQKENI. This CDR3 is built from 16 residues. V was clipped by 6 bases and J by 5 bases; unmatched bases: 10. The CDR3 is CASSRTSGTRSETQYF. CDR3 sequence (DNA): TGTGCCAGCTCTCGGACTAGCGGGACCCGTTCGGAGACCCAGTACTTC.

DNA of the CDR3: TGTGCCAGCAGACGGGGGTCGGGGACTAGCGAGACCGTTTACGAGCAGTACTTC. Its translation is CASRRGSGTSETVYEQYF. The J gene is TRBJ2-7, the V gene TRBV11-1; 10 positions agree with TRBD2. Trimming removed 6 bases from V and 4 bases from J; junction bases left unmatched: 18. Germline V gives CDR1 SGHAT, CDR2 FQDESV (reference sequence). The CDR3 consists of 18 residues. Complete variable domain (other parts from reference TRBV11-1 and TRBJ2-7): EAEVAQSPRYKITEKSQAVAFWCDPISGHATLYWYRQILGQGPELLVQFQDESVVDDSQLPKDRFSAERLKGVDSTLKIQPAELGDSAMYLCASRRGSGTSETVYEQYFGPGTRLTVT.

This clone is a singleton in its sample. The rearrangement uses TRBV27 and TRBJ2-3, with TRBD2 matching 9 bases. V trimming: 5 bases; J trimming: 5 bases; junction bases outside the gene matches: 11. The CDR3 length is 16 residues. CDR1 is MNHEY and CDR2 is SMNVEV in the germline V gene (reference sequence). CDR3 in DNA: TGTGCCAGCAGTACTGTGAGACTAGCGGTCGGAGATACGCAGTATTTT. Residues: CASSTVRLAVGDTQYF.

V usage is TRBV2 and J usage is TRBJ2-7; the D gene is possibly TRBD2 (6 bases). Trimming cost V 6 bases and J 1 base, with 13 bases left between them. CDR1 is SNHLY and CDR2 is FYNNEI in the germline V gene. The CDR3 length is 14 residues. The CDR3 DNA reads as TGTGCCAGCAGGGGCAGGGAGGAGTCCTACGAGCAGTACTTC. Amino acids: CASRGREESYEQYF.

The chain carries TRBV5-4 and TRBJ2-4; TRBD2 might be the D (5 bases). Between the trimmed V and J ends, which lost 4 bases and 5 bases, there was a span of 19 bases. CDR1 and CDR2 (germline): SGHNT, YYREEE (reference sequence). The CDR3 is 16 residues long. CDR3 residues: CASSPGGSPMENIQYF. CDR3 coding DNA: TGTGCCAGCAGCCCCGGTGGGAGTCCCATGGAAAACATTCAGTACTTC.

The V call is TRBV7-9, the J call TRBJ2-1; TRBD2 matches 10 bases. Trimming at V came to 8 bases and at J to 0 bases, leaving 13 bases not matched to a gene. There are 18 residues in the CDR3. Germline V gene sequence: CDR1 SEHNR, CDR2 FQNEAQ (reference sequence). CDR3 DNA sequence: TGTGCCAGCGGATCTCTAGCGGGAGTGCTTAGCTCCTACAATGAGCAGTTCTTC. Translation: CASGSLAGVLSSYNEQFF.

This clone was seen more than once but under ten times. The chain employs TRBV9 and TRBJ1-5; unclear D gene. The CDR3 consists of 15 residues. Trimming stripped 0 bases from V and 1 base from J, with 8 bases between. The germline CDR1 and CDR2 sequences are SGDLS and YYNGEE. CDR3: CASSVDHGSNQPQHF. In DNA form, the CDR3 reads TGTGCCAGCAGCGTAGATCACGGGAGCAATCAGCCCCAGCATTTT.